The 2 T cell receptor beta chains presented below share a single source sample, sequenced in a study of shared clonotypes between healthy human individuals. Some clones are missing from TCRdb's copy, which holds only in-frame ones; the method was immunoSEQ multiplex PCR. The sample holds some 500,000 clones, approximately 95% seen once. Material for sequencing was naive CD4+ T cells sorted from blood. Regarding subset: CD45RA+ positively selected. The origin of the receptors is a woman under 40 in good health.

This sequence joins TRBV5-1 and TRBJ2-1; 12 positions agree with TRBD2. The CDR3 runs to 17 residues. Germline V gives CDR1 SGHRS, CDR2 YFSETQ. V was pared by 4 bases and J by 2 bases, with 7 bases of the junction left unmatched. The CDR3 region has the DNA TGCGCCAGCAGCCCCACGTCTAGCGGGAGGGCCTACAATGAGCAGTTCTTC. Translation gives CASSPTSSGRAYNEQFF.

CDR3 sequence: CASSLESNTEAFF. CDR3 nucleotides: TGCGCCAGCAGCTTGGAGTCGAACACTGAAGCTTTCTTT. This sequence joins TRBV5-1 and TRBJ1-1; no definite D call. Trimming left V 0 bases short and J 1 base short, with 4 bases between. The germline CDR1 and CDR2 sequences are SGHRS and YFSETQ. CDR3 length: 13 residues.